The 30 T cell receptor beta chains below were found in one sample sequenced in a study of shared clonotypes between healthy human individuals. Some clones are missing from TCRdb's copy, which holds only in-frame ones; the method was immunoSEQ multiplex PCR. This table has 450,000 or so clones, 60% to 80% appearing once. The sequencing sample was made of PBMCs. The origin of the receptors is a middle-aged woman in good health. Some clones in this sample may be carry-over from other donors' samples.

Written as DNA, the CDR3 is TGTGCCAGCAGTTTACTAGCGGGTGCAGGCAATGAGCAGTTCTTC. It encodes CASSLLAGAGNEQFF. The chain links TRBV27 to TRBJ2-1, with 8 bases that match TRBD2. Unmatched junction bases numbered 6, after V lost 2 bases and J lost 6 bases. Germline V gives CDR1 MNHEY, CDR2 SMNVEV (reference sequence). This CDR3 spans 15 amino acids.

This clone was detected a few times. The chain is built from TRBV7-3 and TRBJ1-2; a weak D match, TRBD1 (5 bases). V lost 5 bases and J 8 bases, leaving 24 bases between the germline ends. Germline CDR1 is SGHTA and CDR2 is FQGTGA. This CDR3 is built from 16 residues. CDR3 DNA: TGTGCCAGCAGCCAACGTTCAAGTTGGGGAGGACACGGCTACACCTTC. Translating gives CASSQRSSWGGHGYTF.

A word on this clone: Its ends do not fully match the called genes, so a read error is possible. This chain connects TRBV28 to TRBJ2-1; tentatively, D is TRBD1 or TRBD2 (5 bases each). CDR3 length equals 12 residues. Germline CDR1 MDHEN, CDR2 SYDVKM. The CDR3 nucleotides read TGTGCCAGCAGTCCGGCGGTGGAGCGAGGGGTCTTC. This sequence encodes CASSPAVERGVF.

This clone was counted between two and nine times. Other DNA sequences in this specimen translate into the identical CDR3. The V and J genes are TRBV30 and TRBJ2-6; D might be TRBD2 (5 bases). Germline values: CDR1 GTSNPN, CDR2 SVGIG (reference sequence). This CDR3 has 14 amino acids. V lost 3 bases, J lost 0 bases, and 6 bases lay in between. CDR3 residues: CAWSRDSGANVLTF. The DNA of the CDR3 is TGTGCCTGGAGCCGGGACTCTGGGGCCAACGTCCTGACTTTC. The complete variable domain, with remaining parts taken from reference TRBV30 and TRBJ2-6, reads SQTIHQWPATLVQPVGSPLSLECTVEGTSNPNLYWYRQAAGRGLQLLFYSVGIGQISSEVPQNLSASRPQDRQFILSSKKLLLSDSGFYLCAWSRDSGANVLTFGAGSRLTVL.

The chain has TRBV11-2 and TRBJ2-6, with a possible D match to TRBD2 (5 bases). Trimming left V 7 bases short and J 0 bases short, with 16 bases between. The CDR3 totals 17 residues. Germline V gene sequence: CDR1 SGHAT, CDR2 FQNNGV. CDR3 bases: TGTGCCAGCATCCCCGCCGGGGTCCCCTCTGGGGCCAACGTCCTGACTTTC. Protein: CASIPAGVPSGANVLTF.

The J gene is TRBJ1-1, the V gene TRBV23-1; D is unclear. TRBV23-1 carries the ORF label, with uncertain function. This CDR3 is 14 amino acids long. The V gene lost 8 bases and the J gene lost 4 bases, with 17 bases spanning the gap. CDR3 residues: CASANPTRGTEAFF. The CDR3 DNA follows: TGCGCCAGCGCCAACCCCACCCGGGGCACTGAAGCTTTCTTT.

The genes are TRBV11-2 and TRBJ1-2, with a possible D match to TRBD1 (5 bases). Trimming pared 5 bases from V and 1 base from J, leaving 8 bases between. Per the germline V gene, CDR1 is SGHAT and CDR2 is FQNNGV. The CDR3 consists of 13 residues. This CDR3 is CASSRDGNYGYTF. CDR3 coding DNA: TGTGCCAGCAGCCGGGACGGTAACTATGGCTACACCTTC.

This clone was detected a few times. The sample has other DNA sequences that encode this CDR3 too. The V gene is TRBV29-1, the J gene TRBJ2-7; the D gene is possibly TRBD1 (5 bases). The CDR3 has 12 amino acids. Trimming pared 3 bases from V and 5 bases from J, leaving 11 bases between. CDR1 and CDR2 (germline): SQVTM, ANQGSEA. CDR3 sequence: CSVEGPPDEQYF. The CDR3 nucleotides read TGCAGCGTTGAGGGGCCGCCCGACGAGCAGTACTTC.

The chain has TRBV20-1 and TRBJ1-2; D is ambiguous. Trimming removed 5 bases from V and 8 bases from J, with 12 bases in between. The germline V gene encodes CDR1 DFQATT and CDR2 SNEGSKA (reference sequence). The CDR3 is 11 residues long. The CDR3 bases are TGCAGTGCTCCCTATCCGGGAGGCTACACCTTC. This translates into CSAPYPGGYTF.

This chain uses TRBV7-2 with TRBJ2-1; D perhaps matches TRBD1 (6 bases). Trimming cost V 5 bases and J 6 bases, with 14 bases left between them. Germline CDR1 is SGHTA and CDR2 is FQGNSA. There are 14 residues in the CDR3. The CDR3 bases are TGTGCCAGCAGCCTCGGACAGCCCGGCAATGAGCAGTTCTTC. Translating it yields CASSLGQPGNEQFF.

The V and J genes are TRBV2 and TRBJ1-5; perhaps TRBD1 as D (5 bases). V was pared by 7 bases and J by 9 bases, with 13 bases between. This CDR3 region has 12 residues. Germline V gene sequence: CDR1 SNHLY, CDR2 FYNNEI. The CDR3 DNA reads TGTGCCAGCACAACGGGGAGGGGGCCCCAGCATTTT. Amino acid sequence: CASTTGRGPQHF. Looking up the rest from reference TRBV2 and TRBJ1-5 gives the full variable domain: EPEVTQTPSHQVTQMGQEVILRCVPISNHLYFYWYRQILGQKVEFLVSFYNNEISEKSEIFDDQFSVERPDGSNFTLKIRSTKLEDSAMYFCASTTGRGPQHFGDGTRLSIL.

V and J are TRBV19 and TRBJ2-2; 10 nucleotides align to TRBD2. CDR1 LNHDA and CDR2 SQIVND come from the germline V gene (reference sequence). V lost 3 bases and J lost 2; bases outside the gene matches: 9. This CDR3 has 18 residues. This CDR3 is CASSMGLAGAPNTGELFF. CDR3 DNA sequence: TGTGCCAGTAGTATGGGGCTAGCGGGAGCACCAAACACCGGGGAGCTGTTTTTT.

The chain joins TRBV28 to TRBJ1-2; no clear D. The CDR3 spans 14 residues. V was cut by 6 bases and J by 1 base, with 12 bases left in between. Germline lookup yields CDR1 MDHEN and CDR2 SYDVKM. The DNA of the CDR3 is TGTGCCAGCAGCCCCACCACTATTAACTATGGCTACACCTTC. As protein: CASSPTTINYGYTF.

The chain recombines TRBV4-1 with TRBJ1-1; the D gene is possibly TRBD1 (5 bases). The germline V gene encodes CDR1 MGHRA and CDR2 YSYEKL. V lost 0 bases and J lost 5, with 13 bases in between. The CDR3 is 15 residues long. The CDR3 loop is CASSQEGGGATEAFF. The CDR3 DNA reads TGCGCCAGCAGCCAAGAGGGGGGGGGTGCAACTGAAGCTTTCTTT.

The CDR3 region has the DNA TGTGCCACCAGCAGAGATTGGTCCGACACTGAAGCTTTCTTT. This sequence encodes CATSRDWSDTEAFF. The chain carries TRBV15 and TRBJ1-1; D gene ambiguous. This CDR3 is built from 14 residues. CDR1 is LNHNV, CDR2 YYDKDF, per germline (reference sequence). Between the trimmed V and J ends, which lost 0 bases and 3 bases, there was a span of 8 bases.

The genes are TRBV28 and TRBJ2-7; 9 bases are shared with TRBD2. The junction had 6 bases not matched to a gene; V was cut back by 6 bases and J by 3 bases. The CDR3 has 14 amino acids. The germline gives CDR1 MDHEN, CDR2 SYDVKM. CDR3 protein: CASSGGGARYEQYF. In nucleotides, the CDR3 is TGTGCCAGCAGCGGCGGGGGGGCCCGCTACGAGCAGTACTTC.

As regards this clone: A far larger clone lies a single base away; this is likely a read error. The chain is built from TRBV29-1 and TRBJ1-1; D uncertain. The germline gives CDR1 SQVTM, CDR2 ANQGSEA. The CDR3 is 12 amino acids. The CDR3 is CSAYRGNTGAFF. The DNA for the CDR3 is TGCAGCGCCTACCGTGGGAACACTGGAGCTTTCTTT.

V gene TRBV4-3 combines with J gene TRBJ2-1; 8 positions agree with TRBD2. This CDR3 comprises 16 residues. J was trimmed by 7 bases and V by 0 bases; bases with no gene match: 8. The V gene's germline CDR1 is LGHNA and CDR2 YSLEER. CDR3 bases: TGCGCCAGCAGCCAAGATACAGCGGGAGAGTGGAATGAGCAGTTCTTC. Translating it yields CASSQDTAGEWNEQFF.

This sequence joins TRBV9 and TRBJ2-2; TRBD1 agrees at 8 bases. Per germline, CDR1 SGDLS and CDR2 YYNGEE. V shed 0 bases, J shed 6 bases, and the junction held 4 bases outside the gene matches. This CDR3 region has 15 residues. The CDR3 DNA sequence: TGTGCCAGCAGCGTAGTAAGCAGGGGGCCCGGGGAGCTGTTTTTT. It specifies CASSVVSRGPGELFF.

The V and J genes are TRBV2 and TRBJ2-7; 8 nucleotides match TRBD1. Trimming cost V 6 bases and J 0 bases; bases outside gene matches: 4. The CDR3 covers 14 residues. Per the germline V gene, CDR1 is SNHLY and CDR2 is FYNNEI. As DNA, the CDR3 is TGTGCCAGCAGAGACAGGGGAAGCTCCTACGAGCAGTACTTC. It translates to CASRDRGSSYEQYF.

The V call is TRBV25-1, the J call TRBJ2-7; D not certain. The germline CDR1 and CDR2 sequences are MGHDK and SYGVNS. The CDR3 contains 11 residues. Trimming stripped 5 bases from V and 4 bases from J, with 6 bases between. Written as DNA, the CDR3 is TGTGCCAGCAGTTTTCTGTACGAGCAGTACTTC. Encoded protein: CASSFLYEQYF.

The V call is TRBV5-8, the J call TRBJ1-1, with 10 bases lining up with TRBD1. The J segment lost 0 bases and the V segment lost 6 bases, leaving 8 bases of the junction unmatched. Germline values: CDR1 SGHTS, CDR2 YDEGEE. The CDR3 is 16 amino acids. The CDR3 here is CASKPGQGRMNTEAFF. For the CDR3, the DNA is TGTGCCAGCAAACCGGGACAGGGGCGAATGAACACTGAAGCTTTCTTT.

About this clone: A far larger clone is only one base removed, so a read error is likely. The chain is built from TRBV4-2 and TRBJ2-6, with a tentative D call TRBD1 (5 bases). Germline loops: CDR1 LGHNA, CDR2 YNFKEQ. The CDR3 length is 15 residues. The CDR3 DNA reads as TGTGCCAGCAGCCAAGAGGGGTCTGGGGCCAACGTCCCGACTTTC. Amino acids: CASSQEGSGANVPTF.

V gene TRBV25-1 combines with J gene TRBJ2-7, with 8 bases matching TRBD1. This CDR3 comprises 14 residues. The trim removed 1 base at V and 5 bases at J, leaving 4 bases unmatched. Germline CDR1 reads MGHDK; CDR2 reads SYGVNS. This chain's CDR3 is CASSESGGENEQYF. The CDR3 DNA follows: TGTGCCAGCAGTGAATCAGGGGGCGAAAACGAGCAGTACTTC.

The chain combines TRBV7-3 with TRBJ2-7; tentative D call: TRBD1 (5 bases). Germline V gene data show CDR1 as SGHTA and CDR2 as FQGTGA. V was clipped by 5 bases and J by 2 bases, with 13 bases between them. The CDR3 has 14 amino acids. The CDR3 loop reads CASSPSGQAYEQYF. The DNA for the CDR3 is TGTGCCAGCAGCCCATCTGGACAAGCCTACGAGCAGTACTTC.

The V call is TRBV6-4, the J call TRBJ2-3; maybe TRBD2 (5 bases). The CDR3 is made up of 14 amino acids. Per the germline V gene, CDR1 is MRHNA and CDR2 is SNTAGT. V lost 4 bases to trimming and J lost 2 bases, with 10 bases between them. The CDR3 loop is CASSAVGNTDTQYF. CDR3 sequence (DNA): TGTGCCAGCAGTGCCGTCGGGAACACAGATACGCAGTATTTT.

The gene calls are TRBV5-1 and TRBJ2-7; 8 bases map to TRBD1. CDR3 length: 16 residues. CDR1 is SGHRS, CDR2 YFSETQ, per germline. J was trimmed by 0 bases and V by 0 bases; bases with no gene match: 5. DNA for the CDR3: TGCGCCAGCAGCTTGGGAGGACAGGGAATCTCCTACGAGCAGTACTTC. Protein product: CASSLGGQGISYEQYF. Together with reference TRBV5-1 and TRBJ2-7, the CDR3 gives the full variable domain: KAGVTQTPRYLIKTRGQQVTLSCSPISGHRSVSWYQQTPGQGLQFLFEYFSETQRNKGNFPGRFSGRQFSNSRSEMNVSTLELGDSALYLCASSLGGQGISYEQYFGPGTRLTVT.

The chain carries TRBV19 and TRBJ2-2; 10 bases line up with TRBD1. Germline V gene sequence: CDR1 LNHDA, CDR2 SQIVND (reference sequence). Trimming removed 7 bases from V and 6 bases from J; junction bases left unmatched: 5. The CDR3 spans 14 residues. Written as DNA, the CDR3 is TGTGCCAGTAACCCGGGACAGGGGCCCGGGGAGCTGTTTTTT. Translated, it gives CASNPGQGPGELFF.

A remark on this clone: Other DNA sequences in this sample translate to the same CDR3. This chain links TRBV18 with TRBJ1-1; no clear D. Per germline, CDR1 KGHSH and CDR2 LQKENI. This CDR3 comprises 13 residues. The V end lost 3 bases, the J end lost 0 bases, and 5 bases lay between the germline ends. The CDR3 coding sequence is TGTGCCAGCTCACCTGAGTTGAACACTGAAGCTTTCTTT. Amino acids: CASSPELNTEAFF.

In the case of this clone: Other DNA sequences in the sample encode the same CDR3. This chain joins TRBV10-3 and TRBJ1-6; tentatively, D is TRBD1 (5 bases). V was pared by 4 bases and J by 8 bases, with 21 bases between. Germline V gene lookup returns CDR1 ENHRY and CDR2 SYGVKD. The length of the CDR3 is 17 residues. The CDR3 DNA reads TGTGCCATCAGTGCGAGCACAAGGAGGGGCGGGGATTCACCCCTCCACTTT. Translated: CAISASTRRGGDSPLHF.